One sample yielded the 22 T cell receptor beta chains listed below, sequenced in a study of OX40 agonist ivuxolimab in advanced cancers. Libraries were prepared by immunoSEQ multiplex PCR; TCRdb keeps only in-frame clonotypes and omits some of them. The repertoire holds about 79,000 clones, with about 84% as singletons. Sample: CD4+ or CD8+ T cells sorted from blood, taken in a trial of the OX40 agonist ivuxolimab. These receptors were taken from an adult with an advanced solid tumor such as melanoma, head and neck, liver or kidney cancer.

In its sample, this clone was seen a few times. This chain uses TRBV28 with TRBJ1-2; D not resolved. V was shortened by 2 bases and J by 4 bases, with 5 bases between the two germline ends. The germline gives CDR1 MDHEN, CDR2 SYDVKM. This CDR3 has 12 residues. The CDR3 bases are TGTGCCAGCAGTTTAATGGCCTATGGCTACACCTTC. Its protein product is CASSLMAYGYTF.

The J gene is TRBJ2-7, the V gene TRBV11-2; 13 nucleotides align to TRBD2. The CDR3 is made up of 16 amino acids. Germline V gives CDR1 SGHAT, CDR2 FQNNGV. Unmatched junction bases numbered 8, after V lost 5 bases and J lost 4 bases. The CDR3 loop is CASSPWTSGGRYEQYF. Written as DNA, the CDR3 is TGTGCCAGCAGCCCCTGGACTAGCGGGGGAAGATACGAGCAGTACTTC. The full variable domain, in which reference TRBV11-2 and TRBJ2-7 provide the parts outside the CDR3, is EAGVAQSPRYKIIEKRQSVAFWCNPISGHATLYWYQQILGQGPKLLIQFQNNGVVDDSQLPKDRFSAERLKGVDSTLKIQPAKLEDSAVYLCASSPWTSGGRYEQYFGPGTRLTVT.

The chain is built from TRBV10-3 and TRBJ1-6; TRBD1 might be the D (6 bases). V was shortened by 3 bases and J by 4 bases, with 13 bases between the two germline ends. CDR1 is ENHRY, CDR2 SYGVKD, per germline. The CDR3 covers 16 residues. The CDR3 spells CAISEQGPGYNSPLHF. The CDR3 DNA reads as TGTGCCATCAGTGAACAGGGTCCTGGGTATAATTCACCCCTCCACTTT.

The J gene is TRBJ2-4, the V gene TRBV7-9; D might be TRBD2 (6 bases). Germline V gene lookup returns CDR1 SEHNR and CDR2 FQNEAQ (reference sequence). V was cut by 1 base and J by 6 bases, with 19 bases left in between. This CDR3 is 17 amino acids long. CDR3 residues: CASSLVGIQTGGNIQYF. CDR3 DNA sequence: TGTGCCAGCAGCTTAGTGGGCATACAGACCGGGGGAAACATTCAGTACTTC.

The chain carries TRBV7-9 and TRBJ1-1; D unresolved. This CDR3 has 16 amino acids. Germline V CDR1 and CDR2: SEHNR, FQNEAQ (reference sequence). V shed 6 bases and J shed 1 base, with 18 bases lying between them. CDR3 DNA: TGTGCCAGCAGGGGGAATGGCTTGCGATCGAACACTGAAGCTTTCTTT. Its protein product is CASRGNGLRSNTEAFF.

The chain's CDR3 is CSVETLWEYGGYTF. In nucleotides, the CDR3 is TGCAGCGTTGAAACTCTATGGGAGTATGGTGGCTACACCTTC. The chain couples TRBV29-1 to TRBJ1-2; D is uncertain. In germline, CDR1 is SQVTM, CDR2 ANQGSEA. The CDR3 sequence is 14 residues long. Trimming removed 2 bases from V and 7 bases from J, with 17 bases in between. Looking up the rest from reference TRBV29-1 and TRBJ1-2 gives the full variable domain: SAVISQKPSRDICQRGTSLTIQCQVDSQVTMMFWYRQQPGQSLTLIATANQGSEATYESGFVIDKFPISRPNLTFSTLTVSNMSPEDSSIYLCSVETLWEYGGYTFGSGTRLTVV.

The J gene is TRBJ2-3, the V gene TRBV18; 7 bases line up with TRBD1. The CDR3 totals 13 residues. After removal of 5 bases from V and 6 bases from J, the junction contained 5 bases not matched to a gene. Germline CDR1 reads KGHSH; CDR2 reads LQKENI. CDR3 amino acids: CASSTQGWDTQYF. CDR3 nucleotides: TGTGCCAGCTCAACACAGGGGTGGGATACGCAGTATTTT.

This clone was seen more than once but under ten times. This chain links TRBV28 with TRBJ2-2; D might be TRBD1 (5 bases). Germline V lookup: CDR1 MDHEN, CDR2 SYDVKM. V was cut by 9 bases and J by 4 bases, with 12 bases left in between. The length of the CDR3 is 13 residues. CDR3: CASLPRATGELFF. In DNA form, the CDR3 reads TGTGCCAGTCTACCCAGGGCCACCGGGGAGCTGTTTTTT.

This clone was seen a few times. The rearrangement links TRBV30 to TRBJ2-6; 12 nucleotides align to TRBD2. This CDR3 spans 19 amino acids. The junction had 10 bases not matched to a gene; V was cut back by 3 bases and J by 1 base. The germline CDR1 and CDR2 sequences are GTSNPN and SVGIG (reference sequence). CDR3 protein: CAWRKTSGGPQSGANVLTF. The CDR3 nucleotides read TGTGCCTGGAGGAAAACTAGCGGGGGGCCCCAATCTGGGGCCAACGTCCTGACTTTC.

The genes are TRBV7-3 and TRBJ2-1; D is unresolved. From germline, CDR1 is SGHTA and CDR2 FQGTGA. This CDR3 spans 14 amino acids. The V and J ends lost 3 bases and 1 base respectively, with 7 bases between them. DNA of the CDR3: TGTGCCAGCAGCTTTGACGGGTCCTACAATGAGCAGTTCTTC. This encodes CASSFDGSYNEQFF.

This clone was seen once. This sequence joins TRBV7-7 and TRBJ2-3; TRBD2 aligns across 8 bases. V dropped 5 bases and J dropped 5; count of bases not matched to a gene: 6. The germline CDR1 and CDR2 sequences are SSHAT and FNYEAQ (reference sequence). The CDR3 is 14 residues long. CDR3 sequence: CASSPGLAVDTQYF. The CDR3 DNA sequence: TGTGCCAGCAGCCCAGGACTAGCAGTAGATACGCAGTATTTT.

In its sample, this clone was seen once. The V call is TRBV28, the J call TRBJ1-5, with D hard to call. Germline values: CDR1 MDHEN, CDR2 SYDVKM. V was trimmed by 2 bases and J by 5 bases, leaving 7 bases between them. The CDR3 consists of 13 residues. The chain's CDR3 is CASSLKDYQPQHF. DNA of the CDR3: TGTGCCAGCAGTTTAAAAGACTATCAGCCCCAGCATTTT. Full variable domain (rest looked up from reference TRBV28 and TRBJ1-5): DVKVTQSSRYLVKRTGEKVFLECVQDMDHENMFWYRQDPGLGLRLIYFSYDVKMKEKGDIPEGYSVSREKKERFSLILESASTNQTSMYLCASSLKDYQPQHFGDGTRLSIL.

In DNA, the CDR3 is TGTGCCAGCAGCTTGGAGGGCAGGGCAGGGTCACCCCTCCACTTT. Translated: CASSLEGRAGSPLHF. The gene calls are TRBV5-4 and TRBJ1-6; D possibly corresponds to TRBD1 (5 bases). Germline V gene sequence: CDR1 SGHNT, CDR2 YYREEE (reference sequence). V lost 0 bases, J lost 10 bases, and 14 bases lay in between. This CDR3 spans 15 amino acids.

This chain joins TRBV19 and TRBJ1-5, with TRBD1 identical over 9 bases. This CDR3 has 13 residues. Looked up from germline, CDR1 is LNHDA and CDR2 is SQIVND (reference sequence). V gave up 5 bases and J gave up 9 bases; unmatched junction bases: 5. The CDR3 spells CASSRDRDLPQHF. The CDR3 nucleotides are TGTGCCAGTAGTCGGGACAGGGATCTGCCCCAGCATTTT.

The V gene is TRBV30, the J gene TRBJ1-2; perhaps TRBD1 as D (5 bases). CDR1 and CDR2 (germline): GTSNPN, SVGIG (reference sequence). V lost 1 base and J 4 bases, leaving 10 bases between the germline ends. CDR3 length: 13 residues. Here the CDR3 DNA reads TGTGCCTGGAGTGGACAGTATGGCTATGGCTACACCTTC. Its translation: CAWSGQYGYGYTF.

The chain links TRBV18 to TRBJ1-4; 7 nucleotides match TRBD1. The V segment lost 4 bases and the J segment 0 bases; nucleotides outside the gene matches: 8. The germline V gene has CDR1 KGHSH and CDR2 LQKENI. The CDR3 covers 17 residues. The CDR3 reads CASSQETGLATNEKLFF. CDR3 nucleotides: TGTGCCAGCTCACAGGAGACAGGGCTTGCAACTAATGAAAAACTGTTTTTT.

This clone was picked up one time. This rearrangement joins TRBV5-8 to TRBJ1-5, with D perhaps matching TRBD1 (5 bases). Per germline, CDR1 SGHTS and CDR2 YDEGEE. This CDR3 contains 16 residues. V gave up 1 base and J gave up 6 bases, with 17 bases separating them. The CDR3 region is CASSLRSRAGGQPQHF. The CDR3 coding sequence is TGTGCCAGCAGCTTGCGGTCTCGCGCTGGGGGTCAGCCCCAGCATTTT.

In DNA form, the CDR3 reads TGTGCCAGCAGCCCGGACTTAGCCAAAAACATTCAGTACTTC. Protein: CASSPDLAKNIQYF. The chain joins TRBV5-4 to TRBJ2-4, with D possibly TRBD2 on 5 matching bases. Between the trimmed V and J ends, which lost 4 bases and 0 bases, there was a span of 8 bases. CDR3 length: 14 residues. CDR1 is SGHNT, CDR2 YYREEE, per germline (reference sequence).

This chain links TRBV27 with TRBJ2-7; possibly TRBD1 for D (6 bases). The CDR3 is 16 amino acids. V lost 5 bases to trimming and J lost 2 bases, with 19 bases between them. Germline CDR1 and CDR2: MNHEY and SMNVEV (reference sequence). The CDR3 DNA sequence: TGTGCCAGCAGTGTTCACCGGGACATCCCGCCCTACGAGCAGTACTTC. Protein sequence: CASSVHRDIPPYEQYF.

The rearrangement links TRBV6-5 to TRBJ1-2; TRBD1 might be the D (5 bases). V dropped 5 bases and J dropped 6 bases, with 13 bases sitting between them. In germline, CDR1 is MNHEY, CDR2 SVGAGI. The CDR3 spans 13 residues. CDR3 DNA: TGTGCCAGCAGTCCTAACCGGGGGGATGGCTACACCTTC. It specifies CASSPNRGDGYTF.

This clone was seen a handful of times. The gene calls are TRBV5-4 and TRBJ2-3, with a tentative D call TRBD1 (5 bases). This CDR3 has 16 residues. V was trimmed by 6 bases and J by 2 bases, leaving 19 bases between them. CDR1 is SGHNT, CDR2 YYREEE, per germline (reference sequence). The CDR3 here is CASTSNLGHNTDTQYF. The CDR3 DNA is TGTGCCAGCACTTCAAATCTGGGGCACAACACAGATACGCAGTATTTT. Based on the CDR3 plus reference TRBV5-4 and TRBJ2-3, the full variable domain is ETGVTQSPTHLIKTRGQQVTLRCSSQSGHNTVSWYQQALGQGPQFIFQYYREEENGRGNFPPRFSGLQFPNYSSELNVNALELDDSALYLCASTSNLGHNTDTQYFGPGTRLTVL.

J is TRBJ1-5 and V is TRBV7-3; TRBD1 aligns across 7 bases. J was trimmed by 3 bases and V by 6 bases; bases with no gene match: 14. The CDR3 covers 17 residues. In germline, CDR1 is SGHTA, CDR2 FQGTGA. The CDR3 loop reads CASSYVQYDRANQPQHF. The CDR3 bases are TGTGCCAGCAGTTATGTTCAATACGACAGGGCCAATCAGCCCCAGCATTTT.